These T cell receptor beta chains were read from a single sample in a study of cytomegalovirus exposure and HLA in healthy donors. Clones were read by immunoSEQ multiplex PCR, and TCRdb kept only the in-frame ones, dropping some. The data hold 55,000 to 80,000 clones, with roughly 77% observed a single time. Material for sequencing was PBMCs. These receptors were collected from a woman in her thirties in good health and CMV-seronegative. The CDR3 runs from the conserved cysteine through the conserved F or W. A D gene is named only where the DNA matches it firmly. Rows may omit the clone size; those that give it use once, few, many or a size class.

j_gene	abundance	d_gene	v_gene	CDR3aa	CDR3nt
TRBJ2-7	.	.	TRBV4-2	CASSQVLLDLSYEQYF	TGTGCCAGCAGCCAAGTTCTCCTTGACTTATCCTACGAGCAGTACTTC
TRBJ1-1	.	.	TRBV5-4	CASSLALLSNTEAFF	TGTGCCAGCAGCTTGGCCCTACTATCGAACACTGAAGCTTTCTTT
TRBJ1-1	.	TRBD1	TRBV28	CASTPLGGGTEAFF	TGTGCCAGCACTCCGTTAGGGGGCGGCACTGAAGCTTTCTTT
TRBJ2-7	.	.	TRBV15	CATSRGAAVGGYYEQYF	TGTGCCACCAGCAGAGGAGCTGCCGTGGGGGGATACTACGAGCAGTACTTC
TRBJ2-1	.	.	TRBV19	CASSFGTWEVLF	TGTGCCAGTAGCTTCGGGACCTGGGAGGTCCTCTTC
TRBJ2-1	once	.	TRBV7-9	CASSLDRYNEQFF	TGTGCCAGCAGCTTAGACAGGTACAATGAGCAGTTCTTC
TRBJ1-2	.	TRBD1	TRBV19	CASSLRDSNYGYTF	TGTGCCAGTAGTCTACGGGACAGTAACTATGGCTACACCTTC
TRBJ2-2	.	TRBD2	TRBV19	CAQREGTSGNTGELFF	TGTGCCCAAAGGGAAGGGACTAGCGGGAACACCGGGGAGCTGTTTTTT
TRBJ2-6	.	.	TRBV29-1	CSVETSGANVLTF	TGCAGCGTTGAAACTTCTGGGGCCAACGTCCTGACTTTC
TRBJ2-7	few	.	TRBV21-1	CASSPGPTGGRREQYF	TGTGCCAGCAGCCCTGGACCGACAGGGGGACGGCGGGAGCAGTACTTC
TRBJ1-5	.	.	TRBV5-1	CASSLTGGNGQPQHF	TGCGCCAGCAGCTTGACGGGGGGGAACGGCCAGCCCCAGCATTTT
TRBJ2-5	.	TRBD2	TRBV11-2	CASTGLAGGLRETQYF	TGTGCCAGCACGGGACTAGCGGGAGGGCTCAGGGAGACCCAGTACTTC
TRBJ2-2	.	TRBD2	TRBV29-1	CSVPYGTSGANTGELFF	TGCAGCGTCCCCTACGGGACTAGCGGGGCGAACACCGGGGAGCTGTTTTTT
TRBJ2-7	.	.	TRBV6-5	CASSLEGNAYEQYF	TGTGCCAGCAGTTTGGAGGGAAACGCCTACGAGCAGTACTTC
TRBJ1-2	.	.	TRBV21-1	CASSKGGGGGGSGYTF	TGTGCCAGCAGCAAAGGAGGCGGGGGGGGTGGCAGCGGCTACACCTTC
TRBJ1-5	once	TRBD1	TRBV27	CASSSDRDQPQHF	TGTGCCAGCAGTTCCGACAGGGATCAGCCCCAGCATTTT
TRBJ1-2	.	.	TRBV30	CAWSEGAGSGYTF	TGTGCCTGGAGTGAGGGAGCAGGAAGTGGCTACACCTTC
TRBJ2-1	.	TRBD2	TRBV6-9	CASTLFLAGEHNEQFF	TGTGCCAGCACCCTCTTCCTAGCGGGTGAGCACAATGAGCAGTTCTTC
TRBJ2-3	.	TRBD2	TRBV9	CASSPLAGEMTDTQYF	TGTGCCAGCAGCCCCCTAGCGGGAGAAATGACAGATACGCAGTATTTT
TRBJ2-7	.	TRBD2	TRBV18	CASSPPGGGGYEQYF	TGTGCCAGCTCACCACCAGGCGGGGGAGGCTACGAGCAGTACTTC
TRBJ1-3	.	.	TRBV27	CASSPRASGNTIYF	TGTGCCAGCAGCCCCAGGGCGTCCGGAAACACCATATATTTT
TRBJ1-4	few	TRBD1	TRBV7-9	CASSFPPPGQGIELFF	TGTGCCAGCAGCTTTCCTCCCCCGGGACAGGGGATCGAACTGTTTTTT
TRBJ2-2	.	TRBD1	TRBV29-1	CSVLSRGPDLKNTGELFF	TGCAGCGTCCTGTCCAGGGGGCCTGACCTTAAGAACACCGGGGAGCTGTTTTTT
TRBJ2-3	.	.	TRBV2	CASSVPTSTDTQYF	TGTGCCAGCAGTGTCCCCACTAGCACAGATACGCAGTATTTT
TRBJ1-2	.	TRBD1	TRBV28	CASSPRTGPVNGYTF	TGTGCCAGCAGTCCCAGGACAGGGCCTGTTAACGGCTACACCTTC
TRBJ2-1	.	TRBD2	TRBV27	CASREMGLAGGTNEQFF	TGTGCCAGCAGGGAAATGGGACTAGCGGGAGGGACGAATGAGCAGTTCTTC
TRBJ1-4	few	TRBD1	TRBV25-1	CASSHRTGLELFF	TGTGCCAGCAGTCACAGGACAGGGCTTGAACTGTTTTTT
TRBJ2-2	.	.	TRBV27	CASSLLGDGELFF	TGTGCCAGCAGCCTTCTAGGGGACGGGGAGCTGTTTTTT
TRBJ2-1	few	.	TRBV4-1	CASSQPGSYAYNEQFF	TGCGCCAGCAGCCAACCTGGGAGTTACGCCTACAATGAGCAGTTCTTC
TRBJ2-5	.	TRBD1	TRBV9	CASSPRTGQETQYF	TGTGCCAGCAGCCCTAGGACAGGGCAAGAGACCCAGTACTTC
TRBJ1-1	.	TRBD1	TRBV7-3	CASSLYVGTGKRKTEAFF	TGTGCCAGCAGCTTATATGTCGGGACAGGGAAGAGAAAAACTGAAGCTTTCTTT
TRBJ2-7	.	.	TRBV5-6	CASSHDSPHEQYF	TGTGCCAGCAGCCATGACAGCCCCCACGAGCAGTACTTC
TRBJ1-5	once	.	TRBV16	CASSVGAPDQPQHF	TGTGCCAGCTCCGTGGGGGCGCCGGATCAGCCCCAGCATTTT
TRBJ1-1	.	TRBD1	TRBV6-1	CASSIRQGRNTEAFF	TGTGCCAGCAGTATCCGACAGGGGAGGAACACTGAAGCTTTCTTT
TRBJ2-3	.	TRBD2	TRBV25-1	CASSGGSGRPTSTDTQYF	TGTGCCAGCAGTGGGGGGAGCGGGAGACCGACTAGCACAGATACGCAGTATTTT
TRBJ2-1	.	.	TRBV4-3	CASSQFRDMTYNEQFF	TGCGCCAGCAGCCAATTCCGGGACATGACCTACAATGAGCAGTTCTTC
TRBJ2-3	.	.	TRBV6-5	CASSSLGQRGTDTQYF	TGTGCCAGCAGTTCCCTGGGACAAAGAGGCACAGATACGCAGTATTTT
TRBJ2-1	.	.	TRBV2	CAGSEASYNEQFF	TGTGCCGGCAGTGAGGCTAGCTACAATGAGCAGTTCTTC
TRBJ2-1	once	.	TRBV19	CASTAGANEQFF	TGTGCCAGTACGGCGGGCGCAAATGAGCAGTTCTTC
TRBJ2-1	few	.	TRBV5-4	CASSSDYSNEQFF	TGTGCCAGCAGCTCGGACTATAGCAATGAGCAGTTCTTC
TRBJ1-1	.	.	TRBV18	CASSPRLGEAFF	TGTGCCAGCTCACCACGACTGGGTGAAGCTTTCTTT
TRBJ1-2	.	TRBD1	TRBV14	CASSQDRRGHYGYTF	TGTGCCAGCAGCCAAGATCGCAGGGGGCACTATGGCTACACCTTC
TRBJ1-3	.	TRBD1	TRBV18	CASSRTGVSSGNTIYF	TGTGCCAGCTCACGGACAGGGGTGAGCTCTGGAAACACCATATATTTT
TRBJ2-1	few	TRBD1	TRBV9	CASSNWQGASYNEQFF	TGTGCCAGCAGCAATTGGCAGGGGGCCTCCTACAATGAGCAGTTCTTC
TRBJ1-2	.	TRBD1	TRBV28	CASRPRQGPYGYTF	TGTGCCAGCAGACCCCGACAGGGACCCTATGGCTACACCTTC
TRBJ1-1	.	TRBD1	TRBV7-3	CASSPGGGQTEAFF	TGTGCCAGCAGCCCAGGGGGAGGCCAGACTGAAGCTTTCTTT
TRBJ1-4	few	TRBD1	TRBV5-4	CASRNGQATNEKLFF	TGTGCCAGCAGAAACGGACAGGCAACTAATGAAAAACTGTTTTTT
TRBJ1-1	.	TRBD1	TRBV19	CASSRDRGLMNTEAFF	TGTGCCAGTAGTAGGGACAGGGGCCTGATGAACACTGAAGCTTTCTTT
TRBJ2-7	.	.	TRBV29-1	CSVSQGYEQYF	TGCAGCGTCTCACAGGGCTACGAGCAGTACTTC
TRBJ2-1	few	.	TRBV19	CASSMIGEYNEQFF	TGTGCCAGTAGTATGATCGGAGAGTACAATGAGCAGTTCTTC
TRBJ2-7	.	.	TRBV30	CAWSLAVGGEQYF	TGTGCCTGGAGTCTAGCGGTAGGGGGCGAGCAGTACTTC
TRBJ2-1	few	.	TRBV5-6	CASSLPGTLGGDEQFF	TGTGCCAGCAGCTTGCCCGGGACCCTGGGAGGAGATGAGCAGTTCTTC
TRBJ2-5	.	TRBD2	TRBV30	CASTSGSTETQYF	TGTGCCTCCACTAGCGGGAGTACGGAGACCCAGTACTTC
TRBJ1-2	.	.	TRBV21-1	CASSTGQGFNYGYTF	TGTGCCAGCAGCACCGGACAGGGGTTTAACTATGGCTACACCTTC
TRBJ1-4	.	TRBD1	TRBV28	CASSLPGQGITNEKLFF	TGTGCCAGCAGTCTACCGGGACAGGGTATAACTAATGAAAAACTGTTTTTT
TRBJ2-1	.	TRBD2	TRBV5-1	CASSSGLAGENEQFF	TGCGCCAGCAGCTCCGGACTAGCGGGAGAGAATGAGCAGTTCTTC
TRBJ2-1	.	TRBD2	TRBV5-1	CASSLAWGRAGDEQFF	TGCGCCAGCAGCTTGGCCTGGGGGAGGGCCGGGGATGAGCAGTTCTTC
TRBJ2-7	.	.	TRBV30	CAWAFRGTFTYEQYF	TGTGCCTGGGCCTTCCGGGGGACCTTCACCTACGAGCAGTACTTC
TRBJ1-1	.	TRBD1	TRBV18	CASSSTGALGDTEAFF	TGTGCCAGCTCATCGACAGGGGCGTTGGGAGACACTGAAGCTTTCTTT